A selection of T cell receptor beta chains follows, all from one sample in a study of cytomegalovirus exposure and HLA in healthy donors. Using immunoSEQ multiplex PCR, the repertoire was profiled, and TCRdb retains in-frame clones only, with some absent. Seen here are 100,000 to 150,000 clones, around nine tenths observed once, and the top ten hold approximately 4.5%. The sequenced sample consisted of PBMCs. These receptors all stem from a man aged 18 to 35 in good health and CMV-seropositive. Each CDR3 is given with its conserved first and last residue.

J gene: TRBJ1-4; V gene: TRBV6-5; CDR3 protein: CASSYSGQPNEKLFF
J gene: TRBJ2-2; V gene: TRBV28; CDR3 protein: CASSSGTGYIKGNTGELFF
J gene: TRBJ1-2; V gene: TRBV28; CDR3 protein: CASSSGPGNYGYTF
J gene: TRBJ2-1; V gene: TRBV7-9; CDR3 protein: CASSSGQGASDSYNEQFF
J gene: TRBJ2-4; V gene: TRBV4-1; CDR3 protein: CASSQVWGGLHQYF
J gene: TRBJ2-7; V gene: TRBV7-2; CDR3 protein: CASSPSRGFSYEQYF
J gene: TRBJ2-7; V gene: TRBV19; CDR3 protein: CASGTGGEQYF
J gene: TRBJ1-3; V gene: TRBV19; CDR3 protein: CASDVGLNSGNTIYF
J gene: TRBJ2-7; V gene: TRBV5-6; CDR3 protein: CASSFPRGEQYF
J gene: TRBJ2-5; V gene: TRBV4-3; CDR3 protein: CASSYGTGRSKETQYF
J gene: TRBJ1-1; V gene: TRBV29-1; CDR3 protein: CSVRDRVKNTEAFF
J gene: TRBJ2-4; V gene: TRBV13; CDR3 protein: CASSLDEGNIQYF
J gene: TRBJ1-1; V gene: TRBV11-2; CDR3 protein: CASSLLRTEAFF
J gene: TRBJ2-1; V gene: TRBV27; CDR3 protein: CASSSSGQPTYNEQFF
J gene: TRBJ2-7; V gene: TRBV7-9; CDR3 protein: CASDPDRGYEQYF
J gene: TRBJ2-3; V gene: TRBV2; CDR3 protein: CASIPDSAHGTQYF
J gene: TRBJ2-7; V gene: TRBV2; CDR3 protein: CASMLRGYEQYF
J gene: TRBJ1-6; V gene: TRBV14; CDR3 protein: CASSQGRTARDSPLHF
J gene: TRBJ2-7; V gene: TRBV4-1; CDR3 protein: CASSARTGNYEQYF
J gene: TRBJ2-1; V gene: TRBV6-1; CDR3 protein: CASSAMKAEGQFF
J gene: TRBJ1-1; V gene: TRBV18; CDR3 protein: CASSPNGGGNTEAFF
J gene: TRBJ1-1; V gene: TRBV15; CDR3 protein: CATSVNTEAFF
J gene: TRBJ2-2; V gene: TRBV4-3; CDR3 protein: CASSQEAGHIGSGELFF
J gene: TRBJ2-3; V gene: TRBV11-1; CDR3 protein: CAISRDTSTDTQYF